The T cell receptor (beta chain) described here comes from a study of shared clonotypes between healthy human individuals (TCRdb year 2020). A note on the overall study: The cohort included three men and a couple of women between 18 and 49 years of age. To estimate repertoire size and how much clonotypes are shared between individuals, the study performed deep sequencing of blood TCR repertoires from a few healthy adults. Each donor's leukapheresis produced roughly between roughly 0.94 and 9.5 billion PBMCs. To increase sequencing depth and limit assay-specific biases, different laboratories used diverse techniques to prepare libraries and sequence TCR repertoires. For each donor, three plates each were used for CD4 naive and CD4 memory, two plates were used for CD8 naive, and one plate was used for CD8 memory.

TCR CDR3 regions were amplified from genomic DNA by multiplex PCR using the deep immunoSEQ assay. Extracted genomic DNA from each cell subset was spread evenly across all wells of several immunoSEQ 96-well plates, with each plate serving as a replicate. For sorted subsets, each replicate PCR was loaded with approximately 190 ng genomic DNA, equivalent to 30,000 or so T cell genomes. Purified libraries were measured with a Qubit 3.0 fluorometer, size-checked on a Bioanalyzer 2100, and measured again with the KAPA Library Quantification kit. A separate single-read 150-cycle Illumina NextSeq 550 flow cell was used to sequence each immunoSEQ 96-well plate. The study's own analysis went as follows. Because the immunoSEQ output held only junctional sequences and lacked quality scores, the filtering could not match the filtering applied to full-length reads. Sequences were annotated with PyIR, a Python wrapper for IgBLAST v1.9, using IMGT germline references to assign V/J genes and CDR3. Any read was removed if the V/J assignment was weak (E-value above 1e-6), the CDR3 was missing, or the read contained stop codons, out-of-frame junctions, or ambiguous translated residues. V3J clonotypes were defined as sequences sharing the same inferred V gene, J gene, and CDR3 amino acid sequence. Percentage overlap between repertoires was calculated by dividing the number of shared unique clonotypes by the size of the smaller repertoire. Richness of each repertoire was evaluated using RTK rarefaction, the Chao1 estimator, and Recon v2.1 estimates of unobserved clonotypes. Generation probabilities were computed with OLGA for all TCRbeta clonotypes obtained by the gDNA method from a few donors. Here the immuneACCESS table is served through TCRdb, limited to in-frame sequences with V and J called. Missing clones are a known gap in these copies; in checked studies unresolved V genes cover under half, and the rest lacks a known reason. That table supplies the V and J calls and clone size; D and trimming were determined from the DNA. This sample has around 1.1 million clones in its table, and around 82% of those were observed once. 0.5% to 0.65% of the sample rests with the top ten.

From a lookup of the germline V gene (reference sequence), CDR1 and CDR2 are SGHNT and YYREEE. V drops 4 bases and J drops 3 bases, leaving 15 bases in between. Including cysteine and phenylalanine, the CDR3 has 15 amino acids. The CDR3 DNA has 45 bases and is translated from base 1. The donors were healthy, HIV-negative adults who had no recently reported acute infections or vaccinations. Every donor was a Caucasian adult residing in Nashville, Tennessee, USA. Magnetic negative selection was used to enrich CD4+ T cells, after which naive cells were positively selected on CD45RA and the negative fraction became the memory subset. Blood was collected by leukapheresis, and PBMCs were isolated by Ficoll-Histopaque density gradient centrifugation and then cryopreserved in liquid nitrogen vapor phase. Analytical flow cytometry was used to check the purity and quantity of each magnetically sorted T cell population. Each sorted fraction had its genomic DNA isolated and then quantified by UV absorbance on a Nanodrop 2000c.

Results and caveats for the whole study, not just this receptor: Naive subsets generally had larger estimated clonotype richness than memory subsets did. Even with the large sequencing depth, rarefaction of the sorted-subset datasets indicated that sequencing was incomplete. Pairwise subsampling indicated that sequencing depth was expected to affect the degree of clonotype sharing among donors. Sampling was restricted to blood, and TCR repertoires in tissues likely differ from the TCR repertoires found in blood. Higher generation probabilities were observed for clonotypes shared by all four sorted-subset donors than for non-shared clonotypes. The genetic and exposure-history diversity represented was limited by the small number of donors. About 5% of naive CD4, around 4% of naive CD8, approximately 2.2% of memory CD4, and 0.4% of memory CD8 clonotypes were shared across a few donors.

Worth noting for this clone: This clone's antigen is unknown. Base qualities were left out, and no much larger clone turns up one base away.

In this chain, TRBV5-4 is recombined with TRBJ2-3, and the D gene may be TRBD2, 6 bases matching. The sample consisted of memory CD4+ T cells from PBMCs. The cell subset or site tag for this specimen amounts to: CD45RA-negative fraction. The source is a man younger than 35 in good health. Some clones in this sample may be carry-over from other donors' samples. The nucleotide sequence reads TGTGCCAGCAGCACAGCCGGGACTCAGACAGATACGCAGTATTTT. Translated, it reads CASSTAGTQTDTQYF. Joined to the reference TRBV5-4 and TRBJ2-3 proteins, this CDR3 gives the full variable domain: ETGVTQSPTHLIKTRGQQVTLRCSSQSGHNTVSWYQQALGQGPQFIFQYYREEENGRGNFPPRFSGLQFPNYSSELNVNALELDDSALYLCASSTAGTQTDTQYFGPGTRLTVL.